A selection of T cell receptor beta chains follows, all from one sample in a study of cytomegalovirus exposure and HLA in healthy donors. The repertoire was sequenced with immunoSEQ multiplex PCR; TCRdb's copy has only in-frame clones and lacks some. The sample consists of fewer than 90,000 clones, approximately 94% of them appearing once. The sequenced material came from PBMCs. These receptor sequences come from a woman under 30 in good health and CMV-seropositive. Both conserved end residues are part of each CDR3. The D gene is left open where the match is weak. Rows may omit the clone size; those that give it use once, few, many or a size class.

clone size	V gene	J gene	D gene	CDR3 protein	CDR3 DNA
NA	TRBV23-1	TRBJ1-6	NA	CASSPPRAAYNSPLHF	TGCGCCAGCAGCCCCCCGAGGGCAGCCTATAATTCACCCCTCCACTTT
NA	TRBV5-1	TRBJ1-3	NA	CASSLNQGGRNTIYF	TGCGCCAGCAGCTTAAACCAGGGAGGTAGAAACACCATATATTTT
NA	TRBV11-2	TRBJ2-7	TRBD2	CASSLTSGRDEQYF	TGTGCCAGCAGCTTGACTAGCGGGAGAGACGAGCAGTACTTC
NA	TRBV11-2	TRBJ1-2	NA	CASSLNEGSNYGYTF	TGTGCCAGCAGCTTAAACGAGGGATCTAACTATGGCTACACCTTC
NA	TRBV30	TRBJ1-1	NA	CAWSVPGRTEAFF	TGTGCCTGGAGTGTACCAGGGCGCACTGAAGCTTTCTTT
once	TRBV28	TRBJ2-7	NA	CASSPSGTDYSYEQYF	TGTGCCAGCAGTCCGTCCGGGACTGATTATTCTTACGAGCAGTACTTC
NA	TRBV14	TRBJ2-1	NA	CASSQDVGLEQFF	TGTGCCAGCAGCCAAGACGTGGGGCTAGAGCAGTTCTTC
NA	TRBV6-6	TRBJ1-5	NA	CASSYVVRPQHF	TGTGCCAGCAGTTACGTTGTCAGACCCCAGCATTTT
NA	TRBV7-8	TRBJ2-3	TRBD2	CASSTTSGTDTQYF	TGTGCCAGCAGTACGACTAGCGGCACAGATACGCAGTATTTT
once	TRBV15	TRBJ2-1	TRBD1	CATSRSPSLTGVGYNEQFF	TGTGCCACCAGCAGATCCCCCTCGTTGACAGGGGTAGGATACAATGAGCAGTTCTTC
NA	TRBV27	TRBJ1-1	TRBD1	CASSLAGTANTEAFF	TGTGCCAGCAGTCTCGCCGGGACAGCAAACACTGAAGCTTTCTTT
NA	TRBV7-8	TRBJ1-5	NA	CASSFQGQPQHF	TGTGCCAGCAGCTTTCAGGGGCAGCCCCAGCATTTT
NA	TRBV28	TRBJ2-4	NA	CASSSPGENIQYF	TGTGCCAGCAGTTCACCAGGGGAAAACATTCAGTACTTC
NA	TRBV6-4	TRBJ2-2	NA	CASSDSEVSGELFF	TGTGCCAGCAGTGACTCCGAGGTCTCCGGGGAGCTGTTTTTT
NA	TRBV4-3	TRBJ2-3	TRBD2	CASSLGLAGGVDTQYF	TGCGCCAGCAGCCTTGGACTAGCGGGAGGGGTAGATACGCAGTATTTT
NA	TRBV28	TRBJ2-5	NA	CASSPRGTQYF	TGTGCCAGCAGTCCCCGCGGGACCCAGTACTTC
NA	TRBV6-5	TRBJ1-1	NA	CASTAQTITEAFF	TGTGCCAGCACGGCACAGACTATCACTGAAGCTTTCTTT
once	TRBV19	TRBJ1-4	NA	CASSWRGDNEKLFF	TGTGCCAGTAGTTGGAGGGGTGACAATGAAAAACTGTTTTTT
NA	TRBV7-2	TRBJ1-2	TRBD1	CASSSNPGQGAYGYTF	TGTGCCAGCAGCTCTAATCCGGGACAGGGGGCCTATGGCTACACCTTC
NA	TRBV19	TRBJ2-7	TRBD1	CASSGTGETEQYF	TGTGCCAGTAGTGGGACAGGGGAGACCGAGCAGTACTTC
NA	TRBV29-1	TRBJ2-3	NA	CSVEVETDTQYF	TGCAGCGTTGAGGTAGAGACAGATACGCAGTATTTT
once	TRBV4-1	TRBJ1-5	TRBD1	CASSQPGTGPNQPQHF	TGCGCCAGCAGCCAGCCCGGGACAGGACCAAATCAGCCCCAGCATTTT
NA	TRBV7-2	TRBJ2-1	TRBD2	CASTTFGGTGRYEQFF	TGTGCCAGCACTACATTCGGGGGGACGGGCCGTTATGAGCAGTTCTTC
NA	TRBV5-6	TRBJ2-4	NA	CASSFSGAYIQYF	TGTGCCAGCAGCTTTTCAGGGGCGTACATTCAGTACTTC
NA	TRBV2	TRBJ2-2	TRBD2	CASSLAGGGTGELFF	TGTGCCAGCAGTCTAGCGGGAGGTGGGACCGGGGAGCTGTTTTTT
NA	TRBV5-1	TRBJ1-2	NA	CASSPAAGTNYGYTF	TGCGCCAGCAGCCCGGCGGCCGGAACTAACTATGGCTACACCTTC
NA	TRBV19	TRBJ1-4	NA	CASSPSGGLATNEKLFF	TGTGCCAGTAGTCCCTCCGGGGGACTTGCAACTAATGAAAAACTGTTTTTT
NA	TRBV2	TRBJ2-7	NA	CASSYYEQYF	TGTGCCAGCAGCTACTACGAGCAGTACTTC
NA	TRBV11-3	TRBJ1-1	TRBD1	CASSLGTGGILAEAFF	TGTGCCAGCAGCTTAGGGACAGGGGGCATATTGGCTGAAGCTTTCTTT
NA	TRBV28	TRBJ2-1	TRBD2	CASSSLAGGNEQFF	TGTGCCAGCAGTTCCTTAGCGGGGGGCAATGAGCAGTTCTTC
NA	TRBV25-1	TRBJ2-6	NA	CASSGGDRDNSGANVLTF	TGTGCCAGCAGTGGGGGGGACAGAGACAACTCTGGGGCCAACGTCCTGACTTTC
NA	TRBV19	TRBJ2-3	TRBD2	CASSPRREVQDTQYF	TGTGCCAGTAGTCCGCGTCGGGAGGTTCAAGATACGCAGTATTTT
NA	TRBV30	TRBJ1-1	NA	CAWSGARGLGTEAFF	TGTGCCTGGAGTGGGGCCAGGGGTTTGGGGACTGAAGCTTTCTTT
NA	TRBV7-9	TRBJ2-1	NA	CAGGGIYNEQFF	TGTGCGGGTGGAGGGATTTACAATGAGCAGTTCTTC
NA	TRBV6-5	TRBJ2-1	NA	CASRETSNEQFF	TGTGCCAGCAGGGAGACTAGCAATGAGCAGTTCTTC
NA	TRBV4-1	TRBJ2-5	NA	CASSQAQIQETQYF	TGCGCCAGCAGCCAAGCACAGATACAAGAGACCCAGTACTTC
NA	TRBV5-1	TRBJ2-5	NA	CASSPVLGGETQYF	TGCGCCAGCAGCCCAGTACTGGGGGGAGAGACCCAGTACTTC
NA	TRBV28	TRBJ2-7	NA	CASSLPLLEQYF	TGTGCCAGCAGTTTACCTCTTTTGGAGCAGTACTTC
NA	TRBV7-2	TRBJ2-5	NA	CASSFVGNGGAGETQYF	TGTGCCAGCAGCTTTGTCGGTAATGGCGGGGCGGGAGAGACCCAGTACTTC
NA	TRBV4-3	TRBJ2-7	TRBD1	CASSQGQGISYEQYF	TGCGCCAGCAGCCAGGGACAGGGCATCTCCTACGAGCAGTACTTC
few	TRBV4-1	TRBJ1-4	TRBD1	CASSQEGTGATGEKLFF	TGCGCCAGCAGCCAAGAAGGGACAGGGGCTACGGGTGAAAAACTGTTTTTT
NA	TRBV2	TRBJ1-2	TRBD1	CASSIRQGTVYGYTF	TGTGCCAGCAGCATTAGACAGGGTACCGTCTATGGCTACACCTTC
NA	TRBV30	TRBJ1-4	NA	CAWSRTRNNEKLFF	TGTGCCTGGTCCAGGACAAGGAATAATGAAAAACTGTTTTTT
NA	TRBV4-3	TRBJ2-3	NA	CASSQEQPVADTQYF	TGCGCCAGCAGCCAAGAACAGCCAGTTGCAGATACGCAGTATTTT
once	TRBV19	TRBJ2-5	TRBD2	CASSFSGVSQETQYF	TGTGCCAGTAGTTTTAGCGGGGTGTCCCAAGAGACCCAGTACTTC
NA	TRBV5-4	TRBJ2-3	TRBD1	CASIRDRDRGTDTQYF	TGTGCCAGCATCAGGGACCGGGACAGGGGTACAGATACGCAGTATTTT